What follows are 17 T cell receptor beta chains derived from one specimen sequenced in a study of early T cells in non-severe SARS-CoV-2 infection. One entry per CDR3 protein results from TCRdb running MiXCR on the 5' RACE reads. The sample consists of about 110,000 distinct CDR3 sequences, around 10% of them appearing once. The sequenced sample consisted of whole blood. The origin of the receptors is an adult who was a healthcare worker with PCR-confirmed SARS-CoV-2 infection or an uninfected control (not recorded which).

This clonotype came up many times. J is TRBJ2-7 and V is TRBV28, with 7 bases that match TRBD2. The V and J ends lost 5 bases and 7 bases, in that order; junction bases with no gene match: 14. The germline CDR1 and CDR2 sequences are MDHEN and SYDVKM. CDR3 size: 15 residues. CDR3 residues: CASSPSGRTRREQYF. DNA of the CDR3: TGTGCCAGCAGTCCTAGCGGACGTACGAGGAGAGAGCAGTACTTC.

In its sample, this clonotype was seen a few times. The V call is TRBV5-4, the J call TRBJ1-4, with D tentatively TRBD1 (5 bases). Germline values: CDR1 SGHNT, CDR2 YYREEE (reference sequence). Between the trimmed V and J ends, which lost 2 bases and 7 bases, there was a span of 21 bases. There are 17 residues in the CDR3. The CDR3 loop reads CASSFGGGLGPGEKLFF. DNA for the CDR3: TGTGCCAGCAGCTTCGGTGGGGGACTCGGACCGGGTGAAAAACTGTTTTTT.

In its sample, this clonotype was seen many times. V gene TRBV19 combines with J gene TRBJ2-1, with 11 bases identical to TRBD2. The CDR3 extends over 19 amino acids. From germline, CDR1 is LNHDA and CDR2 SQIVND (reference sequence). With 7 bases clipped from V and 8 bases from J, the junction kept 22 bases outside the gene matches. In DNA, the CDR3 is TGTGCCAGTACTCCGAGGGGCCTAGCGGGAGGACCTACCCCCTATGAGCAGTTCTTC. Its protein is CASTPRGLAGGPTPYEQFF. Full variable domain (rest looked up from reference TRBV19 and TRBJ2-1): DGGITQSPKYLFRKEGQNVTLSCEQNLNHDAMYWYRQDPGQGLRLIYYSQIVNDFQKGDIAEGYSVSREKKESFPLTVTSAQKNPTAFYLCASTPRGLAGGPTPYEQFFGPGTRLTVL.

This clonotype was detected a few times. The chain combines TRBV11-3 with TRBJ2-7, with D uncertain. The CDR3 consists of 11 residues. CDR1 and CDR2 from the germline V gene are SGHNT and YENEEA. Trimming pared 4 bases from V and 6 bases from J, leaving 7 bases between. CDR3 sequence reads: CASSSITEQYF. CDR3 DNA sequence: TGTGCCAGCAGCTCTATAACCGAGCAGTACTTC.

This clonotype was observed many times. This chain connects TRBV12-3 or TRBV12-4 to TRBJ2-3; the D gene is possibly TRBD1 (6 bases). The CDR3 covers 17 residues. V lost 0 bases to trimming and J lost 2 bases, with 15 bases between them. As DNA, the CDR3 is TGTGCCAGCAGTTTAGCCCCGTGGGGGCAGCTCACAGATACGCAGTATTTT. Translation: CASSLAPWGQLTDTQYF.

The chain joins TRBV7-2 to TRBJ2-2, with D possibly matching TRBD2 (6 bases). Germline CDR1 SGHTA, CDR2 FQGNSA. This CDR3 spans 15 amino acids. Trimming took off 2 bases at V and 3 bases at J, with 10 bases between the two ends. Here the CDR3 reads CASSLSPGDTGELFF. CDR3 bases: TGTGCCAGCAGCTTAAGTCCGGGGGACACCGGGGAGCTGTTTTTT.

Many counts were recorded for this clonotype. The chain is built from TRBV6-6 and TRBJ1-2, with D unresolved. The CDR3 covers 11 residues. V was pared by 4 bases and J by 8 bases, with 8 bases between. Germline CDR1 MNHNY, CDR2 SVGAGI (reference sequence). CDR3 sequence (DNA): TGTGCCAGCAGTTTGGAGCTCGGCTACACCTTC. Amino acid sequence: CASSLELGYTF.

This clonotype was seen ten or more times. V and J are TRBV3-1 and TRBJ2-7; 8 positions agree with TRBD2. The CDR3 has 15 residues. Germline CDR1 reads LGHDT; CDR2 reads YNNKEL (reference sequence). Trimming removed 4 bases from V and 2 bases from J; junction bases left unmatched: 7. This CDR3 is CASSPLSGSAYEQYF. The CDR3 DNA reads as TGTGCCAGCAGCCCATTGAGCGGGAGCGCCTACGAGCAGTACTTC.

This clonotype was observed at least ten times. The rearrangement joins TRBV19 to TRBJ2-1; TRBD2 agrees at 9 bases. Germline-derived CDR1 and CDR2 are LNHDA and SQIVND (reference sequence). V shed 7 bases, J shed 8 bases, and the junction held 6 bases outside the gene matches. The CDR3 sequence is 13 residues long. This chain's CDR3 is CASKPSGVYEQFF. The CDR3 region has the DNA TGTGCCAGTAAGCCTAGCGGGGTGTATGAGCAGTTCTTC.

The V and J genes are TRBV5-1 and TRBJ1-2; 7 bases align to TRBD1. This CDR3 region has 15 residues. V shed 3 bases and J 0 bases; nucleotides not matched to a gene: 5. Per germline, CDR1 SGHRS and CDR2 YFSETQ. CDR3 in DNA: TGCGCCAGCAGCTCACGGACAGGAGCTAACTATGGCTACACCTTC. It translates to CASSSRTGANYGYTF.

At least ten counts were recorded for this clonotype. The chain is built from TRBV27 and TRBJ2-1, with 11 bases lining up with TRBD2. V trimming: 5 bases; J trimming: 9 bases; junction bases outside the gene matches: 9. Germline V CDR1 and CDR2: MNHEY, SMNVEV (reference sequence). CDR3 length: 15 residues. The CDR3 bases are TGTGCCAGCAGTGGTGTAGCGGGGGGGCCAGTTGAGCAGTTCTTC. Amino acid sequence: CASSGVAGGPVEQFF.

This clonotype was seen a few times. The chain joins TRBV11-2 to TRBJ2-3; weak D call: TRBD2 (5 bases). The CDR3 spans 16 residues. CDR1 is SGHAT, CDR2 FQNNGV, per germline. Trimming stripped 5 bases from V and 1 base from J, with 16 bases between. The CDR3 bases are TGTGCCAGCAGCCTCAGACTAAGGACTGGCACAGATACGCAGTATTTT. It codes for CASSLRLRTGTDTQYF.

This clonotype has a count of ten or more. This chain links TRBV5-1 with TRBJ2-5; TRBD1 or TRBD2 may be the D gene (5 bases each). V lost 0 bases and J 2 bases, leaving 11 bases between the germline ends. This CDR3 region has 15 residues. The V gene's germline CDR1 is SGHRS and CDR2 YFSETQ. CDR3 residues: CASSLDSGRQETQYF. In DNA form, the CDR3 reads TGCGCCAGCAGCTTGGATTCGGGGCGACAAGAGACCCAGTACTTC.

At least ten counts were recorded for this clonotype. The chain carries TRBV7-9 and TRBJ1-1, with D maybe TRBD1 (5 bases). This CDR3 spans 13 amino acids. V was clipped by 4 bases and J by 10 bases, with 16 bases between them. Germline V gene lookup returns CDR1 SEHNR and CDR2 FQNEAQ (reference sequence). The CDR3 is CASSSTPGPVAFF. Here the CDR3 DNA reads TGTGCCAGCAGCTCGACTCCGGGACCGGTAGCTTTCTTT.

This chain connects TRBV11-2 to TRBJ2-6, with D maybe TRBD2 (6 bases). Trimming stripped 2 bases from V and 0 bases from J, with 17 bases between. Germline CDR1 and CDR2: SGHAT and FQNNGV. The CDR3 loop spans 19 amino acids. CDR3 residues: CASSLPRGRLPSGANVLTF. The CDR3 DNA follows: TGTGCCAGCAGCTTACCGCGGGGCAGGCTCCCCTCTGGGGCCAACGTCCTGACTTTC.

The V gene is TRBV7-9, the J gene TRBJ1-1; 7 bases are a match to TRBD1. The trim removed 6 bases at V and 1 base at J, leaving 5 bases unmatched. The germline gives CDR1 SEHNR, CDR2 FQNEAQ (reference sequence). The CDR3 totals 14 residues. The CDR3 coding sequence is TGTGCCAGCAGAACAGGGGCTAAGAACACTGAAGCTTTCTTT. Its translation is CASRTGAKNTEAFF.

This clonotype was seen repeatedly, ten times or more. The rearrangement joins TRBV12-3 or TRBV12-4 to TRBJ2-1; 10 nucleotides agree with TRBD2. The J segment lost 0 bases and the V segment lost 1 base, leaving 3 bases of the junction unmatched. The CDR3 contains 17 residues. The CDR3 loop is CASSLELAGSSYNEQFF. The CDR3 coding sequence is TGTGCCAGCAGTTTAGAACTAGCGGGGTCCTCCTACAATGAGCAGTTCTTC.